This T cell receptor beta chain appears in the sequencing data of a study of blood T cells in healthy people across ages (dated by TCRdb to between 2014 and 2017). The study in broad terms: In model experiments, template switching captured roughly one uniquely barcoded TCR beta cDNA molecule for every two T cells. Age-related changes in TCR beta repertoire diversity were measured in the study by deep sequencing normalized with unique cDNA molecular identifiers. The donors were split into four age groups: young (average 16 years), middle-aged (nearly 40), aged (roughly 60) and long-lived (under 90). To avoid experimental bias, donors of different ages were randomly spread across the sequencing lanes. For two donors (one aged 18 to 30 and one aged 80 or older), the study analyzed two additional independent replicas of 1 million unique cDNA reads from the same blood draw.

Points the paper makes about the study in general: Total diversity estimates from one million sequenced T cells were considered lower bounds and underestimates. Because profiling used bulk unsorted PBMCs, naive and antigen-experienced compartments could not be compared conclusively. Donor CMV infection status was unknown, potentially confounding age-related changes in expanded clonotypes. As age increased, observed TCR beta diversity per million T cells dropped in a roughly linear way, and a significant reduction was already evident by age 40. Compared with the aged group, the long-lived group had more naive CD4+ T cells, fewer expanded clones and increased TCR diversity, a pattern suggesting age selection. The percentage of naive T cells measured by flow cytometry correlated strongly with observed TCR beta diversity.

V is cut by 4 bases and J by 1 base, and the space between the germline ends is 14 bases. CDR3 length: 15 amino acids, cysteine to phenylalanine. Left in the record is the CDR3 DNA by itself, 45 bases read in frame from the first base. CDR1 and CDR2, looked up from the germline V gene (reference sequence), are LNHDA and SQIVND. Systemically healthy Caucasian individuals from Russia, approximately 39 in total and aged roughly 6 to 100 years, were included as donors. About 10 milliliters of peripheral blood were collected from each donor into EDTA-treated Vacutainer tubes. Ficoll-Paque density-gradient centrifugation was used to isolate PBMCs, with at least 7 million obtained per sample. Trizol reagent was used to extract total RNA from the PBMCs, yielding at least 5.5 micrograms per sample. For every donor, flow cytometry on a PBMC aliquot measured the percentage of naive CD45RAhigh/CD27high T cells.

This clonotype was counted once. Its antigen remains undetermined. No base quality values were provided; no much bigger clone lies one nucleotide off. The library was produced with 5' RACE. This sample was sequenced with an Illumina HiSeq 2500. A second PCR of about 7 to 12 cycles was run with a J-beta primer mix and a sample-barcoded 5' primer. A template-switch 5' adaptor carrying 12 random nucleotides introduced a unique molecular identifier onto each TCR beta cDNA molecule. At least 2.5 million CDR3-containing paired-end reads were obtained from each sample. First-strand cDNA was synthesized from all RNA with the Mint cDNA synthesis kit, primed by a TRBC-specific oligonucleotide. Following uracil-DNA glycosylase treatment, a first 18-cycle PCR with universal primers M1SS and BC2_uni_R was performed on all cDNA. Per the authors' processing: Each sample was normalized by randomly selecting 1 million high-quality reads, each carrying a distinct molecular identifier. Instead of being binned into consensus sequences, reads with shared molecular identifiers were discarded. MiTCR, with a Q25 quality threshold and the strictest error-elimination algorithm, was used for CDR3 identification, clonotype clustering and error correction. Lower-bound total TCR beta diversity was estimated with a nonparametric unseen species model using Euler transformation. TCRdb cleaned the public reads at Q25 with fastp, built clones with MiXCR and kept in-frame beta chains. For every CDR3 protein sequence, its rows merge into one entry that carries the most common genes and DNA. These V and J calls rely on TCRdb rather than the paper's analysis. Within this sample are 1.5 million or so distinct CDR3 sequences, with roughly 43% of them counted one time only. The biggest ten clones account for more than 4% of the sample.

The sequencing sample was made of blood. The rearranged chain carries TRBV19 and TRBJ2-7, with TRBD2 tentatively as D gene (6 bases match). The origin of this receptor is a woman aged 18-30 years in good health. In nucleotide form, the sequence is TGTGCCAGTAGTACTTGGGCGGGACCATCCTACGAGCAGTACTTC. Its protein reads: CASSTWAGPSYEQYF.